This TCR beta chain was obtained from a study of cytomegalovirus exposure and HLA in healthy donors. Study-level findings and limits: The study labeled 164 TCR beta chains cytomegalovirus-associated.

In regard to this clone: Its specificity is unknown. An end of the junction differs from the germline gene, which may be a read error.

The CDR3 loop spans 14 amino acids. Germline CDR1 and CDR2: LGHNA and YNFKEQ. Primers: 60 Vbeta forward and 13 Jbeta reverse. As processed by the authors: In a later analysis, of some 80 million unique beta chains, some 10 million appeared in at least two donors. TCRdb's table, derived via immunoSEQ multiplex PCR, lists solely in-frame clones and lacks some. Clonal size and the V and J genes are those of that table, whereas D and trimming came from the DNA. The table shows 150,000 to 200,000 clones, with 80% occurring only once. This clonotype was sampled from a man between 18 and 29 years old in good health and CMV-seropositive. The chain joins TRBV4-2 to TRBJ1-1; no clear D. The source material was PBMCs. CDR3 bases: TGTGCCAGCAGCCAAGATGTACCGGGTCTGGCGGTGATCTTT. Residues: CASSQDVPGLAVIF.